The rows below give T cell receptor beta chains drawn from one sample of a study of blood T cell repertoires in COVID-19. Libraries were prepared by immunoSEQ multiplex PCR; TCRdb keeps only in-frame clonotypes and omits some of them. This table has over 150,000 clones, around nine tenths appearing once. The sequenced sample consisted of peripheral blood. Receptor source: a man in his 60s with COVID-19, enrolled during active disease. CDR3s include the opening cysteine and the closing phenylalanine or tryptophan. D genes are given only for firm matches. Not all rows give a size; the values are once, few, many and, for expanded clones, a class.

clone_size,j_call,v_call,d_call,cdr3_nt,cdr3_aa
-,TRBJ2-1,TRBV4-3,TRBD1,TGCGCCAGCAGCCATACGGGACAGGGCTATGAGCAGTTCTTC,CASSHTGQGYEQFF
-,TRBJ1-1,TRBV4-3,TRBD1,TGCGCCAGCAGCCGGACAGGTCTCACTGAAGCTTTCTTT,CASSRTGLTEAFF
once,TRBJ2-1,TRBV15,TRBD2,TGTGCCACCAGATATCAAGCGGGAGGTTTCTACAATGAGCAGTTCTTC,CATRYQAGGFYNEQFF
-,TRBJ1-5,TRBV29-1,TRBD1,TGCAGCGTTGTCTTTGTAGGGGGCCAGCCCCAGCATTTT,CSVVFVGGQPQHF
-,TRBJ2-1,TRBV27,TRBD1,TGTGCCAGCAGGCCCTTCATCGGGCAGGGGGCTATCAATGAGCAGTTCTTC,CASRPFIGQGAINEQFF
-,TRBJ1-2,TRBV9,TRBD1,TGTGCCAGCAGCGTAGCCTCCCAGGGGGAGCTAAGTGGCTACACCTTC,CASSVASQGELSGYTF
-,TRBJ2-3,TRBV5-1,TRBD2,TGCGCCAGCAGCCGCTGGACTAGCGGGGGAGATACGCAGTATTTT,CASSRWTSGGDTQYF
-,TRBJ2-7,TRBV18,TRBD2,TGTGCCAGCTCACCGGCTAGGGGCGGGAGCGCTTACGAGCAGTACTTC,CASSPARGGSAYEQYF
-,TRBJ1-1,TRBV21-1,-,TGTGCCAGCAGGGACAGGGCGAGGGGGACTGAAGCTTTCTTT,CASRDRARGTEAFF
once,TRBJ1-6,TRBV9,TRBD1,TGTGCCAGCAGCGGCGGGGACAGGGATGGTTCACCCCTCCACTTT,CASSGGDRDGSPLHF
once,TRBJ1-3,TRBV7-8,TRBD1,TGTGCCAGCAGTCTTAGGGACAGTATAAAAATGGACACCATATATTTT,CASSLRDSIKMDTIYF
-,TRBJ1-1,TRBV7-2,-,TGTGCCAGCAGCCTCCCGGACAGAAACACTGAAGCTTTCTTT,CASSLPDRNTEAFF
-,TRBJ2-2,TRBV3-1/TRBV3-2,TRBD2,TGTGCCAGCAGTACTAGACAGTTCCCGGGACTAGCGGGAAGTGGCGGGGAGCTGTTTTTT,CASSTRQFPGLAGSGGELFF
once,TRBJ2-3,TRBV9,-,TGTGCCAGCAGCGCGTCCGGGACACTTAGCACAGATACGCAGTATTTT,CASSASGTLSTDTQYF
-,TRBJ2-7,TRBV28,TRBD1,TGTGCCAGCAGTTTAGCGTCAGGGGGCTCCTACGAGCAGTACTTC,CASSLASGGSYEQYF
-,TRBJ2-3,TRBV7-3,TRBD2,TGTGCCAGCAGCTCGAACCCACTAGCGGGGGGCCTATCAGATACGCAGTATTTT,CASSSNPLAGGLSDTQYF
few,TRBJ2-1,TRBV10-3,TRBD1,TGTGCCATCAGCCCAAGGACAGGGTCTGGCTCCTACAATGAGCAGTTCTTC,CAISPRTGSGSYNEQFF
-,TRBJ1-2,TRBV19,-,TGTGCCAGTAGTCCCACGGGGGTCTCATACTATGGCTACACCTTC,CASSPTGVSYYGYTF
-,TRBJ1-5,TRBV30,TRBD1,TGTGCCTGGAGTTACGACAGGGTGGGTCTGGAGCCCCAGCATTTT,CAWSYDRVGLEPQHF
-,TRBJ1-4,TRBV12-3/TRBV12-4,-,TGTGCCATCGGTCGAACTAATGAAAAACTGTTTTTT,CAIGRTNEKLFF
-,TRBJ1-5,TRBV2,TRBD1,TGTGCCAGCAAGGGACAGGGAAGCGGCAATCAGCCCCAGCATTTT,CASKGQGSGNQPQHF
-,TRBJ2-5,TRBV7-9,-,TGTGCCAGCAGGCCTTCAGGGGAGACCCAGTACTTC,CASRPSGETQYF
-,TRBJ2-1,TRBV30,TRBD2,TGTGCCTCTTCCGGGCGGGAGCCCTACAATGAGCAGTTCTTC,CASSGREPYNEQFF
few,TRBJ1-1,TRBV6-2/TRBV6-3,-,TGTGCCAGCAGTTACTCGGGCCGGGCGGGACGGGGAGCTTTCTTT,CASSYSGRAGRGAFF
-,TRBJ2-5,TRBV9,-,TGTGCCAGCAGCGACTTACAAGAGACCCAGTACTTC,CASSDLQETQYF
few,TRBJ1-5,TRBV4-3,-,TGCGCCAGCAGCCAAGAATTCCTTTATAGCAATCAGCCCCAGCATTTT,CASSQEFLYSNQPQHF
-,TRBJ2-3,TRBV5-1,-,TGCGCCAGCAGCCCCCGGACAGCCTACACAGATACGCAGTATTTT,CASSPRTAYTDTQYF
-,TRBJ2-3,TRBV29-1,TRBD1,TGCAGCGTTCCTCAGGGGGTCACGCAGTATTTT,CSVPQGVTQYF
-,TRBJ1-5,TRBV19,-,TGTGCCAGCTTGCCTAGGGGTACGGCGCTGGGCAATCAGCCCCAGCATTTT,CASLPRGTALGNQPQHF
once,TRBJ1-4,TRBV9,TRBD1,TGTGCCAGCAGCGCCAGAGGACAGGGAGGGGAAAAACTGTTTTTT,CASSARGQGGEKLFF
-,TRBJ2-1,TRBV15,TRBD2,TGTGCCACCAGCAGCGACCCACTACTAGCGTTCTACAATGAGCAGTTCTTC,CATSSDPLLAFYNEQFF
few,TRBJ2-5,TRBV19,TRBD2,TGTGCCAGTCAGCTTAGCGGGTACCAAGAGACCCAGTACTTC,CASQLSGYQETQYF
-,TRBJ1-6,TRBV24-1,-,TGTGCCACCAGTGACCCCGCGGGGGACTATAATTCACCCCTCCACTTT,CATSDPAGDYNSPLHF
-,TRBJ2-3,TRBV5-1,-,TGCGCCAGCAGATTGGGGCAGGTAAACACAGATACGCAGTATTTT,CASRLGQVNTDTQYF
-,TRBJ1-5,TRBV3-1/TRBV3-2,TRBD1,TGTGCCAGCAGCCAAGGACAGGGGCGAAATAGCAATCAGCCCCAGCATTTT,CASSQGQGRNSNQPQHF
-,TRBJ1-2,TRBV11-3,TRBD1,TGTGCCAGCAGCCCCGAGACAGGGGGCTATGGCTACACCTTC,CASSPETGGYGYTF
-,TRBJ2-7,TRBV6-5,TRBD1,TGTGCCAGCAAGAACAGGGGAATCAACTACGAGCAGTACTTC,CASKNRGINYEQYF
-,TRBJ2-1,TRBV24-1,TRBD2,TGTGCCACCAGTGATGTCTCTGTATCTCGTGGTAGCGGGGTCTCCTACAATGAGCAGTTCTTC,CATSDVSVSRGSGVSYNEQFF
-,TRBJ1-2,TRBV13,TRBD1,TGTGCCAGCAGCCTCGACAGGGGGGACTATGGCTACACCTTC,CASSLDRGDYGYTF
few,TRBJ2-1,TRBV18,TRBD2,TGTGCCAGCTATGAGAGCGGGAGGGGTTTAGATGAGCAGTTCTTC,CASYESGRGLDEQFF
-,TRBJ2-5,TRBV5-8,-,TGTGCCAGCAGCCCACGATTTGGGGGGGAGACCCAGTACTTC,CASSPRFGGETQYF
-,TRBJ2-3,TRBV24-1,-,TGTGCCACCAGTGACTCAACGGGGGATACGCAGTATTTT,CATSDSTGDTQYF
-,TRBJ1-3,TRBV7-8,TRBD1,TGTGCCAGCAGCCCAATCATGCTACCGGGACAGGGGGTAAACACCATATATTTT,CASSPIMLPGQGVNTIYF
-,TRBJ1-5,TRBV18,TRBD1,TGTGCCAGCTCACCACAGGGGGGGACAGGGGTTCATCAGCCCCAGCATTTT,CASSPQGGTGVHQPQHF